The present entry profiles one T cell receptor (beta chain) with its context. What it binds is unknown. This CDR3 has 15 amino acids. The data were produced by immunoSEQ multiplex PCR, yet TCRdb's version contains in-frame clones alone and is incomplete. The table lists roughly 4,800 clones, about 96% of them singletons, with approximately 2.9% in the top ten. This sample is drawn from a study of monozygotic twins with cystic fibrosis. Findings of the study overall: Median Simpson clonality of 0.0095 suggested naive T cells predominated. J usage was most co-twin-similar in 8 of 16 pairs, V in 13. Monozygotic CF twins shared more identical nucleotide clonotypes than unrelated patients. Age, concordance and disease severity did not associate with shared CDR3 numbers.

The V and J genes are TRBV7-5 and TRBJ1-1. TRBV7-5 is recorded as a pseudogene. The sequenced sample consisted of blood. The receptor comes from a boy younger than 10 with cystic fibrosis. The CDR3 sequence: CARSLAGGCNTEAFF. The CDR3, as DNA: TGTGCCAGAAGCTTAGCGGGGGGGTGTAACACTGAAGCTTTCTTT.